This T cell receptor (beta chain) was found in a study of PD-L1 blockade in urothelial cancer. Findings and caveats of the study: Patients who had durable benefit saw their tumor-associated blood clones expand more at 3 weeks.

The table came from immunoSEQ multiplex PCR; TCRdb's copy has only in-frame clones and leaves some out. The sample has 30,000 to 40,000 clones; around 80% are singletons. Worth noting for this clone: Antigen unknown.

V lost 2 bases and J lost 9, with 14 bases in between. Germline CDR1 is KGHSH and CDR2 is LQKENI. This CDR3 spans 15 amino acids. This chain connects TRBV18 to TRBJ1-6; D is uncertain. The sequenced sample was PBMCs, obtained around atezolizumab (anti-PD-L1) treatment. This sequence originates from a man between 65 and 85 years old with urothelial cancer. CDR3: CASSPTRELVSPLHF. The CDR3 nucleotides are TGTGCCAGCTCACCAACGAGGGAGTTGGTTTCACCCCTCCACTTT.